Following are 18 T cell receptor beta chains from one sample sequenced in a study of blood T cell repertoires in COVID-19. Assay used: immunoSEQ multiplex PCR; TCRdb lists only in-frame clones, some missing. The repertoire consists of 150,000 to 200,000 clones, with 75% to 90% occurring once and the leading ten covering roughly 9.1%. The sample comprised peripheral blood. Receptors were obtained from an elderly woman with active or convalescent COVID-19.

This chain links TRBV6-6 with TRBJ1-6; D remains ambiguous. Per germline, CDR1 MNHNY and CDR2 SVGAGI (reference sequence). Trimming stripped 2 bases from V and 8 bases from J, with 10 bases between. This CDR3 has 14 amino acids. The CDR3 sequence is CASSYAEMYSPLHF. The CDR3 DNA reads TGTGCCAGCAGTTACGCCGAGATGTATTCACCCCTCCACTTT.

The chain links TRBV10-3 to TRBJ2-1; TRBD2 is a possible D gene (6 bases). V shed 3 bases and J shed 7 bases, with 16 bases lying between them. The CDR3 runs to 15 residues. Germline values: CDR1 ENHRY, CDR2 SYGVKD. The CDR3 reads CAISDWTGAGNEQFF. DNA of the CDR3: TGTGCCATCAGTGACTGGACGGGTGCGGGGAATGAGCAGTTCTTC.

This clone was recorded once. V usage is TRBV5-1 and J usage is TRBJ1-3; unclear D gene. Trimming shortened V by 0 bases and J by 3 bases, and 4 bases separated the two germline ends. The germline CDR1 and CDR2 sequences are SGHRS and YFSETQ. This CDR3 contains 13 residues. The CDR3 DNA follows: TGCGCCAGCAGCTTGGAACTTGGAAACACCATATATTTT. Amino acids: CASSLELGNTIYF.

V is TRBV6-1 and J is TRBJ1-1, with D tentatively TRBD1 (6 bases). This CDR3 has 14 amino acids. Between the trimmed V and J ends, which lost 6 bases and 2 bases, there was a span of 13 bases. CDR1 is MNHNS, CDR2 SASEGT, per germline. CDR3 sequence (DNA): TGTGCCAGCAGCCGACAGGACCAAAACACTGAAGCTTTCTTT. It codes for CASSRQDQNTEAFF.

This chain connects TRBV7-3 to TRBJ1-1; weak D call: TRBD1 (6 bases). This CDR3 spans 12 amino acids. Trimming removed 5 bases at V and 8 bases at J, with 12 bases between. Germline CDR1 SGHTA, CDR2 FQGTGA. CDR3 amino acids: CASSHGGGEAFF. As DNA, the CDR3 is TGTGCCAGCAGCCATGGGGGCGGGGAAGCTTTCTTT.

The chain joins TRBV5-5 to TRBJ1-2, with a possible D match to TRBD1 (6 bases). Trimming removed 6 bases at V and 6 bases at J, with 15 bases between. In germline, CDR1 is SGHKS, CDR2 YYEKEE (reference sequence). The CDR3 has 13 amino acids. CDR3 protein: CASNQGTSNGYTF. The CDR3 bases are TGTGCCAGCAACCAAGGGACATCCAATGGCTACACCTTC. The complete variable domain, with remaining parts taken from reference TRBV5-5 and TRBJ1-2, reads DAGVTQSPTHLIKTRGQQVTLRCSPISGHKSVSWYQQVLGQGPQFIFQYYEKEERGRGNFPDRFSARQFPNYSSELNVNALLLGDSALYLCASNQGTSNGYTFGSGTRLTVV.

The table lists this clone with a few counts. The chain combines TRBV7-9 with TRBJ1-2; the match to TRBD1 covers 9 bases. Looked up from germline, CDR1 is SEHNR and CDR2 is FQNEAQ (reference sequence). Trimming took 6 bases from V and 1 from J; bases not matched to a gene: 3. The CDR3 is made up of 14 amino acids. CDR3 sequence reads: CASSGTGNNYGYTF. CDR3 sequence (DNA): TGTGCCAGCAGTGGGACAGGGAATAACTATGGCTACACCTTC.

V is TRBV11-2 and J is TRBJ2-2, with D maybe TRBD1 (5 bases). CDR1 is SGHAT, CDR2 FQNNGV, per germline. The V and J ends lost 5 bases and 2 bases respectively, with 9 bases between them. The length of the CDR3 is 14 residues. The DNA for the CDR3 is TGTGCCAGCAGCCCTAGGGGAAACACCGGGGAGCTGTTTTTT. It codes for CASSPRGNTGELFF.

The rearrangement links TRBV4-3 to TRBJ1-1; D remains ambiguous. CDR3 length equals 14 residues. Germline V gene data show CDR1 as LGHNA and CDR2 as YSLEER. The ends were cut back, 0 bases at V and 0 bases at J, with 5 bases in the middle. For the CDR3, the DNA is TGCGCCAGCAGCCAAGAGGCCATGAACACTGAAGCTTTCTTT. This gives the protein CASSQEAMNTEAFF.

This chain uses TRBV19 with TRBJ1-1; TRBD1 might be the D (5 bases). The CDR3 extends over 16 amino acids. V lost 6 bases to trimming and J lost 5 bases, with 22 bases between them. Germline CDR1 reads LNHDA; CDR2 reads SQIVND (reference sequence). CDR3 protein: CASRPGTYSGGTEAFF. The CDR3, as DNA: TGTGCCAGTAGGCCCGGGACTTATTCGGGCGGGACTGAAGCTTTCTTT.

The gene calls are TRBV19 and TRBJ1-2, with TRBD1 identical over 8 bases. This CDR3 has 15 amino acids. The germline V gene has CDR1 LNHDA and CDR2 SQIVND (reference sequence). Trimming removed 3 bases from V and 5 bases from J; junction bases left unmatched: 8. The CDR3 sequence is CASSMDRALTYGYTF. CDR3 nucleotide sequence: TGTGCCAGTAGTATGGACAGGGCCCTAACGTATGGCTACACCTTC.

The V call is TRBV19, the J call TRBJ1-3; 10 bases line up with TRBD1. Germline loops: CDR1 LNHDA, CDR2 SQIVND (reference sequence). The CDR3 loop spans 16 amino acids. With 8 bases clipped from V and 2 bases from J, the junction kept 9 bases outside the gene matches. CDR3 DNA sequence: TGTGCCAGTCGAGACAGGGGGCTTTCTGCTGGAAACACCATATATTTT. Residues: CASRDRGLSAGNTIYF.

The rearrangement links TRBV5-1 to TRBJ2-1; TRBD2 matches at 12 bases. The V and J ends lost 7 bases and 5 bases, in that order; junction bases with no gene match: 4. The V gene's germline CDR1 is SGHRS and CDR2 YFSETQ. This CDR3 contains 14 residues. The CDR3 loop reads CASELAGGNNEQFF. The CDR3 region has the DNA TGCGCCAGCGAACTAGCGGGGGGAAACAATGAGCAGTTCTTC.

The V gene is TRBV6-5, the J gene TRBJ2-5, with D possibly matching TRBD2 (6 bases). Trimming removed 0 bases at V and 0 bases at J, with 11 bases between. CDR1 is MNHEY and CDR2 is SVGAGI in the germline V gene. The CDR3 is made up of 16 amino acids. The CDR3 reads CASSYSNWGDQETQYF. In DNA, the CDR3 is TGTGCCAGCAGTTACTCGAATTGGGGGGACCAAGAGACCCAGTACTTC.

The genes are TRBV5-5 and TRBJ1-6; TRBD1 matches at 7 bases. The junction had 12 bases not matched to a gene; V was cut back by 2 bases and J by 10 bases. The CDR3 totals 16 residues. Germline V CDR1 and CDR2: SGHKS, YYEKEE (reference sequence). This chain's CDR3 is CASSFARGDIGSPLHF. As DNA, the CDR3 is TGTGCCAGCAGCTTTGCCAGGGGGGATATCGGATCACCCCTCCACTTT.

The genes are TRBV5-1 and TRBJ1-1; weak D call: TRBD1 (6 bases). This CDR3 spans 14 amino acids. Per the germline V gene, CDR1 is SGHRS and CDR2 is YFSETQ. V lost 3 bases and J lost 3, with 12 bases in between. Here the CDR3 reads CASSSGVADTEAFF. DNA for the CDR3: TGCGCCAGCAGCTCAGGGGTGGCCGACACTGAAGCTTTCTTT. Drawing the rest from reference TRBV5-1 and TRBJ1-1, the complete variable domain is KAGVTQTPRYLIKTRGQQVTLSCSPISGHRSVSWYQQTPGQGLQFLFEYFSETQRNKGNFPGRFSGRQFSNSRSEMNVSTLELGDSALYLCASSSGVADTEAFFGQGTRLTVV.

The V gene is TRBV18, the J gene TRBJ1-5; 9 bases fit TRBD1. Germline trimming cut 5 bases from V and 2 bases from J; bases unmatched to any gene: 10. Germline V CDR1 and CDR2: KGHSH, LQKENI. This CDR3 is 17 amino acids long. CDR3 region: CASSEGATGGGNQPQHF. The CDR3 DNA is TGTGCCAGCTCAGAAGGGGCAACAGGGGGCGGCAATCAGCCCCAGCATTTT.

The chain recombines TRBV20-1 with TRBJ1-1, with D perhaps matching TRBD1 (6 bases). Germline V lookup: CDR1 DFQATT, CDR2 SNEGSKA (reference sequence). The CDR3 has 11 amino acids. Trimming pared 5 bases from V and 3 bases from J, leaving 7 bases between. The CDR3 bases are TGCAGTGCTGAGGGGGACACTGAAGCTTTCTTT. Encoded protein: CSAEGDTEAFF.